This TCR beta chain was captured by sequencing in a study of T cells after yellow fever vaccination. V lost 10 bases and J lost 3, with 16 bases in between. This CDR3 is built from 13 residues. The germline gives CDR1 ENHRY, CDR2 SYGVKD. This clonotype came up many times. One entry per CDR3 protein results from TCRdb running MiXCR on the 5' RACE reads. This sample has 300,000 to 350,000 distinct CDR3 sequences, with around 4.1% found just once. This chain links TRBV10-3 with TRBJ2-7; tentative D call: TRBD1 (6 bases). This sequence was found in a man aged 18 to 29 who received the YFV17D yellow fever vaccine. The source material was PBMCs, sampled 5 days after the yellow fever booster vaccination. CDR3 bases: TGTGCCACCTCACAGGGCGATCTCTACGAGCAGTACGTC. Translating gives CATSQGDLYEQYV.